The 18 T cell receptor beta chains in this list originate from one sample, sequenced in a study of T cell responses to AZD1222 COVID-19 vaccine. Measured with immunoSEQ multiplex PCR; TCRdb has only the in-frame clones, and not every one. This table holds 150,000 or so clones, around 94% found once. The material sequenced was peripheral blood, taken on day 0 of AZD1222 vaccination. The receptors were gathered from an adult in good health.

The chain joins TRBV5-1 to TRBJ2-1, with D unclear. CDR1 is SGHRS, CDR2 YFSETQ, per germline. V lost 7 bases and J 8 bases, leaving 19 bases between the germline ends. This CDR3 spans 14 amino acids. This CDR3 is CASHRRGGPDEQFF. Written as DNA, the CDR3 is TGCGCCAGCCACCGCCGAGGTGGGCCGGATGAGCAGTTCTTC.

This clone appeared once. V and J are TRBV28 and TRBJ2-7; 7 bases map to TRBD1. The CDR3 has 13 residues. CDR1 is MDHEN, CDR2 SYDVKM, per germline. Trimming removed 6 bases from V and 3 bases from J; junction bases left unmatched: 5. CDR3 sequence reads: CASRSGQFYEQYF. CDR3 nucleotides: TGTGCCAGCAGATCGGGACAGTTCTACGAGCAGTACTTC.

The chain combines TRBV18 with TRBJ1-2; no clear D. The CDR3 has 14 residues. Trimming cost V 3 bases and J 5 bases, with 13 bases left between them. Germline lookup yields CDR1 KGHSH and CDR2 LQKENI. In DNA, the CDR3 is TGTGCCAGCTCACCGAGGCAGGACCCGTATGGCTACACCTTC. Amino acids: CASSPRQDPYGYTF.

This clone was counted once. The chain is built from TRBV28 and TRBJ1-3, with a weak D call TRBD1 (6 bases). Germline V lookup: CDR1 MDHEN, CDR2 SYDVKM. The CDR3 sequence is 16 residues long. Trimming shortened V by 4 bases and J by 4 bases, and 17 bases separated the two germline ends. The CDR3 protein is CASSSLTGFLGNTIYF. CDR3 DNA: TGTGCCAGCAGTTCCCTGACAGGCTTTCTCGGAAACACCATATATTTT.

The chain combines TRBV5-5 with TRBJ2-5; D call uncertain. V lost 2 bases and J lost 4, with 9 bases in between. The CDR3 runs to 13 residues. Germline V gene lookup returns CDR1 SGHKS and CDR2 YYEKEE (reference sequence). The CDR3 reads CASSFRPPETQYF. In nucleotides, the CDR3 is TGTGCCAGCAGCTTTCGACCCCCAGAGACCCAGTACTTC.

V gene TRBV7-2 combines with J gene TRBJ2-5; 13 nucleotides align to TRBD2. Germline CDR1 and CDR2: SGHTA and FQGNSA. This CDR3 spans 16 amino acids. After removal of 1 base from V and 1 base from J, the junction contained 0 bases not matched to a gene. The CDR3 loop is CASSLGLAGGQETQYF. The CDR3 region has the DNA TGTGCCAGCAGCTTAGGACTAGCGGGAGGCCAAGAGACCCAGTACTTC.

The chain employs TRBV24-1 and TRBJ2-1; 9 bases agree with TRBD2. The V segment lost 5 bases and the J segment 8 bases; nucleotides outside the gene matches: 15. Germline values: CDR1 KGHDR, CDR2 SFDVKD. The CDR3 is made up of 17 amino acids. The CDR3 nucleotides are TGTGCCACCAGTGCCTTGCCGGGTAGCGGGAGTCAGGATGAGCAGTTCTTC. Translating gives CATSALPGSGSQDEQFF.

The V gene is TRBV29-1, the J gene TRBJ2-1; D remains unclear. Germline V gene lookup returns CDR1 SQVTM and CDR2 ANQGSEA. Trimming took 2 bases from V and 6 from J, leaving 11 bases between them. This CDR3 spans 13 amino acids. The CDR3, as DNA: TGCAGCGTTGAAAGAACGCCTGGCAATGAGCAGTTCTTC. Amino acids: CSVERTPGNEQFF.

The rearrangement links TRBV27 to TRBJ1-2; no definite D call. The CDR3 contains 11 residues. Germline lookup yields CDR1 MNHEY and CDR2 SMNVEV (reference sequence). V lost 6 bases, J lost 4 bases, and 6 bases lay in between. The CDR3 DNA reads TGTGCCAGCAGGGCCAGCTATGGCTACACCTTC. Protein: CASRASYGYTF.

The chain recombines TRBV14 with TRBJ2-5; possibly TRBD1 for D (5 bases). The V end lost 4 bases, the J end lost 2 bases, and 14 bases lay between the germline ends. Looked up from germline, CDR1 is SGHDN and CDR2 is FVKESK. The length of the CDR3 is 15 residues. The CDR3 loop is CASSRTPGRQETQYF. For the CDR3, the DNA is TGTGCCAGCAGCCGGACACCGGGCCGGCAAGAGACCCAGTACTTC.

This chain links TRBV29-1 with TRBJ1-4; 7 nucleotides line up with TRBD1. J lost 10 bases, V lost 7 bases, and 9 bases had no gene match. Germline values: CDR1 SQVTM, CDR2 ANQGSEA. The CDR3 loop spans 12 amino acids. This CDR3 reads CSARWQGGKLFF. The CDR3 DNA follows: TGCAGCGCCCGGTGGCAGGGGGGAAAACTGTTTTTT.

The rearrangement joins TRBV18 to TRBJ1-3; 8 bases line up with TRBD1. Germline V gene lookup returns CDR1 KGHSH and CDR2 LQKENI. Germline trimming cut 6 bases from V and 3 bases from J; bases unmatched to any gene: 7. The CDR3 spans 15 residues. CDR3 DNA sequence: TGTGCCAGCTCGGAGACAGGGGCTTATGGAAACACCATATATTTT. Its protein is CASSETGAYGNTIYF.

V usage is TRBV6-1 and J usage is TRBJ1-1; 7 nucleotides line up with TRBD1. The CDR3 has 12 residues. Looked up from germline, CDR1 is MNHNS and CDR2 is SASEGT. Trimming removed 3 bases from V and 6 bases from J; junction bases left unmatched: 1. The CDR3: CASSETGPEAFF. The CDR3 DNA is TGTGCCAGCAGTGAGACAGGGCCTGAAGCTTTCTTT.

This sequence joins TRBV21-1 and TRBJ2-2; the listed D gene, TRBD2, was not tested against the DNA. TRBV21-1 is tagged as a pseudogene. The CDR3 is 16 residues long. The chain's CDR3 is CASKREATSGTGELFF. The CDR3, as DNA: TGTGCCAGCAAGAGGGAGGCGACCTCGGGGACCGGGGAGCTGTTTTTT.

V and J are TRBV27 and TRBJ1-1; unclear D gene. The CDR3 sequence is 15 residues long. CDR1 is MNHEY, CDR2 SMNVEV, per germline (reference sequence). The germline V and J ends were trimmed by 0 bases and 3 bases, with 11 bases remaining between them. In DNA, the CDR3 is TGTGCCAGCAGTTTATCGAAGGGTTGGTACACTGAAGCTTTCTTT. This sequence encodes CASSLSKGWYTEAFF.

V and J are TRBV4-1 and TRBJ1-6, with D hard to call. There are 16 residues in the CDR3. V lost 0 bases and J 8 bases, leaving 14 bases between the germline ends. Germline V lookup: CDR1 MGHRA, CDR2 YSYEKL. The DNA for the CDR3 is TGCGCCAGCAGCCAAGATCCGGTTCCCCCCTATTCACCCCTCCACTTT. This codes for CASSQDPVPPYSPLHF.

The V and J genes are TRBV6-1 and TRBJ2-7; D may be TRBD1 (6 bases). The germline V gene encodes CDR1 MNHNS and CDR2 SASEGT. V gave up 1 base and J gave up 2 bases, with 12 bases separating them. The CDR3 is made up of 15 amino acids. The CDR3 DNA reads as TGTGCCAGCAGTGAAGTTGTGGACAGTCCCTACGAGCAGTACTTC. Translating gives CASSEVVDSPYEQYF.

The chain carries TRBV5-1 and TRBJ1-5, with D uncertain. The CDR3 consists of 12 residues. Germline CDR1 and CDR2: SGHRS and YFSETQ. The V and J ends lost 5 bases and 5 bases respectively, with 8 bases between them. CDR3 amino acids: CASRPRDQPQHF. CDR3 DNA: TGCGCCAGCAGGCCGAGAGATCAGCCCCAGCATTTT.